The 19 T cell receptor beta chains below come from one sample, sequenced in a study of graft-versus-host responses after intestinal transplantation. The table came from immunoSEQ multiplex PCR; TCRdb's copy has only in-frame clones and leaves some out. This sample has around 71,000 clones, with about 94% found just once. These receptors are not linked to any known antigen. This material consisted of unstimulated CD8+ T cells sorted from spleen or lymph node cells, taken before intestinal transplant. These receptors were obtained from a human donor who received an intestinal transplant.

The chain joins TRBV18 to TRBJ2-7; D may be TRBD1 or TRBD2 (5 bases each). From germline, CDR1 is KGHSH and CDR2 LQKENI. The CDR3 loop spans 14 amino acids. Trimming removed 3 bases from V and 2 bases from J, with 11 bases in between. This CDR3 is CASSPTGPTYEQYF. The CDR3 DNA follows: TGTGCCAGCTCACCCACGGGACCCACCTACGAGCAGTACTTC.

V is TRBV29-1 and J is TRBJ1-2; a possible D gene is TRBD1 (6 bases). The CDR3 has 15 amino acids. V lost 3 bases and J lost 2, with 16 bases in between. CDR1 SQVTM and CDR2 ANQGSEA come from the germline V gene. The chain's CDR3 is CSVEKDSERNYGYTF. CDR3 coding DNA: TGCAGCGTTGAGAAGGACAGCGAACGAAACTATGGCTACACCTTC.

This chain uses TRBV15 with TRBJ2-7, with a tentative D call TRBD1 (5 bases). The V gene lost 5 bases and the J gene lost 0 bases, with 14 bases spanning the gap. Germline V gene lookup returns CDR1 LNHNV and CDR2 YYDKDF (reference sequence). The CDR3 loop spans 15 amino acids. In DNA, the CDR3 is TGTGCCACCAGCTTCGAGTCAGGGAACTCCTACGAGCAGTACTTC. Its protein product is CATSFESGNSYEQYF.

This chain links TRBV4-1 with TRBJ1-2; 7 bases fit TRBD1. J was trimmed by 8 bases and V by 1 base; bases with no gene match: 7. Germline-derived CDR1 and CDR2 are MGHRA and YSYEKL. This CDR3 is 14 amino acids long. CDR3 loop: CASSQVQGEGGYTF. The CDR3 DNA reads TGCGCCAGCAGCCAAGTCCAGGGGGAAGGGGGCTACACCTTC.

This sequence joins TRBV7-8 and TRBJ2-7; D call uncertain. Germline-derived CDR1 and CDR2 are SGHVS and FQNEAQ. V was pared by 5 bases and J by 0 bases, with 8 bases between. This CDR3 has 13 residues. CDR3 amino acids: CASSPGPSYEQYF. Written as DNA, the CDR3 is TGTGCCAGCAGCCCAGGTCCCTCCTACGAGCAGTACTTC. Full variable domain (outside the CDR3, taken from reference TRBV7-8 and TRBJ2-7): GAGVSQSPRYKVAKRGQDVALRCDPISGHVSLFWYQQALGQGPEFLTYFQNEAQLDKSGLPSDRFFAERPEGSVSTLKIQRTQQEDSAVYLCASSPGPSYEQYFGPGTRLTVT.

V is TRBV9 and J is TRBJ1-3, with 8 bases that match TRBD1. Germline assignment: CDR1 SGDLS and CDR2 YYNGEE. Trimming removed 5 bases from V and 2 bases from J; junction bases left unmatched: 9. The CDR3 length is 16 residues. In DNA, the CDR3 is TGTGCCAGCAGTCTAATGGACAGGGTTCCTGGAAACACCATATATTTT. Its protein product is CASSLMDRVPGNTIYF.

This clone was found once. The CDR3 DNA reads TGTGCCAGCAGCTTAGACCACACCTACGAGCAGTACTTC. This translates into CASSLDHTYEQYF. The genes are TRBV7-9 and TRBJ2-7; D uncertain. Trimming took off 1 base at V and 2 bases at J, with 6 bases between the two ends. The CDR3 has 13 amino acids. Germline V gene lookup returns CDR1 SEHNR and CDR2 FQNEAQ (reference sequence).

The rearrangement links TRBV7-9 to TRBJ2-2; TRBD2 matches at 10 bases. Germline CDR1 is SEHNR and CDR2 is FQNEAQ (reference sequence). V lost 5 bases to trimming and J lost 3 bases; unmatched junction nucleotides: 6. The CDR3 length is 16 residues. The CDR3 spells CASSPGTSEYTGELFF. The CDR3 nucleotides are TGTGCCAGCAGCCCCGGGACTAGCGAGTACACCGGGGAGCTGTTTTTT.

The genes are TRBV7-9 and TRBJ1-1, with D unclear. Germline CDR1 and CDR2: SEHNR and FQNEAQ (reference sequence). This CDR3 contains 13 residues. V was trimmed by 0 bases and J by 7 bases, leaving 9 bases between them. The CDR3 nucleotides read TGTGCCAGCAGCTTAGCGCATGGGAGTGAAGCTTTCTTT. This sequence encodes CASSLAHGSEAFF.

The chain joins TRBV4-1 to TRBJ2-2, with 9 bases that match TRBD2. Germline assignment: CDR1 MGHRA and CDR2 YSYEKL. The CDR3 runs 16 residues. J gave up 7 bases and V 1 base, and 7 bases lay outside the gene matches. The CDR3 DNA reads as TGCGCCAGCAGCCAAGTCTGGGCGGGAGGGAACGGGGAGCTGTTTTTT. Amino acid sequence: CASSQVWAGGNGELFF.

V gene TRBV19 combines with J gene TRBJ2-7, with no clear D. The CDR3 has 13 amino acids. V was trimmed by 3 bases and J by 5 bases, leaving 11 bases between them. Germline-derived CDR1 and CDR2 are LNHDA and SQIVND (reference sequence). CDR3 sequence (DNA): TGTGCCAGTAGTATGGTGGGCGGACACGAGCAGTACTTC. This translates into CASSMVGGHEQYF.

This chain uses TRBV29-1 with TRBJ2-7, with TRBD2 matching 13 bases. The CDR3 is made up of 17 amino acids. The V segment lost 0 bases and the J segment 2 bases; nucleotides outside the gene matches: 7. Germline CDR1 is SQVTM and CDR2 is ANQGSEA. CDR3 DNA: TGCAGCGTTGAAGATTTACGACTAGCGGGAGGAGCCTACGAGCAGTACTTC. Its translation is CSVEDLRLAGGAYEQYF.

This clone has just one count. The junction and the germline gene differ at one end; a read error may be behind it. V gene TRBV13 combines with J gene TRBJ2-5; D remains unclear. This CDR3 contains 14 residues. Germline assignment: CDR1 PRHDT and CDR2 FYEKMQ (reference sequence). The CDR3 region has the DNA TGTGCCAGCAGCTTAGGAGCCACCCAAGGGACCCAGTACTTC. This translates into CASSLGATQGTQYF.

The chain has TRBV2 and TRBJ2-5; D gene unclear. There are 10 residues in the CDR3. Germline V CDR1 and CDR2: SNHLY, FYNNEI. Trimming stripped 8 bases from V and 4 bases from J, with 5 bases between. The CDR3 DNA is TGTGCCAGCGTAACAGAGACCCAGTACTTC. It codes for CASVTETQYF.

The chain links TRBV5-8 to TRBJ1-1, with D perhaps matching TRBD1 (5 bases). V lost 4 bases, J lost 1 base, and 8 bases lay in between. The CDR3 totals 13 residues. Germline lookup yields CDR1 SGHTS and CDR2 YDEGEE. CDR3 in amino acids: CASSRTPNTEAFF. In nucleotides, the CDR3 is TGTGCCAGCAGCCGGACACCGAACACTGAAGCTTTCTTT.

The chain recombines TRBV5-6 with TRBJ2-1; TRBD2 matches 8 bases. The J segment lost 8 bases and the V segment lost 0 bases, leaving 7 bases of the junction unmatched. This CDR3 spans 15 amino acids. Germline assignment: CDR1 SGHDT and CDR2 YYEEEE. This CDR3 is CASSLVDSTSDEQFF. The CDR3 nucleotides read TGTGCCAGCAGCTTGGTCGATTCGACTAGCGATGAGCAGTTCTTC.

The chain links TRBV6-5 to TRBJ2-1; D gene unclear. Germline V CDR1 and CDR2: MNHEY, SVGAGI. Trimming shortened V by 4 bases and J by 4 bases, and 14 bases separated the two germline ends. The CDR3 is 15 residues long. The CDR3 DNA sequence: TGTGCCAGCAGTTCCGCCGGAGTTACATACAATGAGCAGTTCTTC. It yields the protein CASSSAGVTYNEQFF.

The chain couples TRBV10-3 to TRBJ2-7, with 10 nucleotides matching TRBD2. The V gene end was trimmed by 0 bases and the J gene end by 7 bases; junction bases not matched to a gene: 18. From germline, CDR1 is ENHRY and CDR2 SYGVKD. This CDR3 has 19 amino acids. CDR3 bases: TGTGCCATCAGTGAGTCCCGGGAAGGGACTAGCGCCTCCGTCCTGGAGCAGTACTTC. The encoded protein is CAISESREGTSASVLEQYF.

This clone was observed once. The chain recombines TRBV5-6 with TRBJ1-2; tentative D call: TRBD1 (6 bases). The germline gives CDR1 SGHDT, CDR2 YYEEEE. Trimming left V 7 bases short and J 4 bases short, with 26 bases between. The CDR3 length is 17 residues. Here the CDR3 reads CASFSGGDTLIFYGYTF. Here the CDR3 DNA reads TGTGCCAGCTTCTCTGGAGGGGACACACTGATATTCTATGGCTACACCTTC.